This section outlines one T cell receptor (beta chain) sequence together with its context. What it recognizes is unknown. The data belong to a study of radiation and T cells in renal cell carcinoma. General observations from the study: Dominant CDR3 motifs occupied more repertoire in irradiated than control tumors.

Treatment reported: treatment-naive control, cytoreductive nephrectomy. Produced via immunoSEQ multiplex PCR; TCRdb's table is partial and in-frame only. The data contain some 7,900 clones, 65% of them singletons. This specimen consisted of tumor tissue, obtained from a patient whose treatment was nephrectomy without radiotherapy. The clonotype comes from a woman in her 70s with renal cell carcinoma.

The CDR3: CAWRGQSGRNTEAFF. The CDR3 DNA reads as TGTGCCTGGAGGGGACAGTCTGGGAGGAACACTGAAGCTTTCTTT. The rearrangement joins TRBV30 to TRBJ1-1; 7 nucleotides match TRBD1. Germline V gene data show CDR1 as GTSNPN and CDR2 as SVGIG (reference sequence). There are 15 residues in the CDR3. J lost 1 base, V lost 3 bases, and 8 bases had no gene match.